This entry features one TCR beta chain sequence. Its antigen is as yet unknown. This sample is part of a study of CD8 T cells in ankylosing spondylitis. Study observations and caveats: Matched ankylosing spondylitis synovial fluid reportedly contained a significantly enriched population of disease-linked clones.

After removal of 6 bases from V and 8 bases from J, the junction contained 24 bases not matched to a gene. Germline V gives CDR1 MNHEY, CDR2 SMNVEV (reference sequence). The CDR3 consists of 18 residues. Preparation of TCR beta libraries was done by quantitative 5'-RACE with molecular barcodes. TCRdb processed the 5' RACE reads anew with MiXCR; each CDR3 protein has one entry. The top ten hold 9.9% of the sample, which has roughly 100,000 distinct CDR3 sequences, roughly 8.3% seen once. This clonotype was sampled from a male donor with ankylosing spondylitis or in good health (not recorded which). What was sequenced was blood, either unsorted or a sorted T cell fraction (not recorded which). The V call is TRBV27, the J call TRBJ1-2, with 7 bases fitting TRBD1. The CDR3 sequence is CASRPLPDREGPMRGYTF. The CDR3 bases are TGTGCCAGCAGACCGCTCCCCGACAGGGAGGGTCCTATGAGGGGCTACACCTTC.